This TCR beta chain was profiled in a study of spatial heterogeneity in lung cancer (dated by TCRdb to the late 2010s). As for the study more broadly: Beta-chain transcripts were consistently detected in greater numbers than alpha-chain transcripts, which likely reflected higher beta-chain transcript abundance. TCR alpha and beta repertoires were quantitatively compared across multiple tumor regions, matched nontumor lung and blood in non-small cell lung cancer. TCR repertoire features were related to nonsynonymous mutation counts determined by whole-exome sequencing of tumor tissue. A strong correlation was found between TCR transcript counts in tumor regions and a T cell transcriptional module score from matched bulk RNA-seq. Both alpha and beta chains were TCR-sequenced in samples taken at surgery, namely 220 tumor regions, under 80 matched nontumor lung samples and just over 55 PBMC samples. In the raw uncorrected reads, each unique combination of TCR and UMI appeared on average more than ten times.

Library construction relied on 5' RACE. The instrument given in TCRdb is NextSeq 500. The TCR library protocol attached a unique molecular identifier to each TCR cDNA molecule to allow correction of PCR and sequencing errors. The original methods were these. Decombinator tools were used for TCR identification, UMI-based error correction and CDR3 extraction. TCRs above a frequency of 2 per 1,000, corresponding to the top 1% of the tumor frequency distribution, were defined as expanded. Expanded tumor TCRs were classed as regional if statistically deemed absent (corrected P<0.05) from at least one tumor region, otherwise ubiquitous. Renyi diversity was calculated using the R vegan package after each repertoire was subsampled 100 times to 5,000 TCRs. CDR3 similarity networks were built from amino acid triplet string-kernel similarity, connecting CDR3s with pairwise similarity above 0.82. The public reads were run again by TCRdb, first through fastp at Q25 and then through MiXCR, and only productive beta chains were kept. Merged by CDR3 protein, the rows form single entries marked with the most common genes and DNA. TCRdb, rather than the study authors, made the V and J calls. The table for this sample lists about 7,000 distinct CDR3 sequences; under 15% of them were counted only once. About 8.1% of the sample comes from the top ten.

Ten or more counts support this clonotype. No antigen is known for it. No quality values exist for individual bases; no much larger clone is one base distant. The library was built for alpha chains, so this beta chain is an off-target read and its size means little. What the work shows at the level of the full study, not this receptor alone: Estimated TCR-seq coverage of tumor T cells was only approximately 7.4% for alpha chains and approximately 14% for beta chains. A correlation was observed between the number of expanded intratumoral alpha and beta TCRs and the tumor nonsynonymous mutation count. Confirming at a functional level the hypothesis that regional TCRs recognize regional mutations was considered to require additional single-cell paired TCR alpha and beta sequencing. The count of ubiquitous expanded TCRs correlated with the count of ubiquitous nonsynonymous mutations, and the count of regional expanded TCRs correlated with the count of regional nonsynonymous mutations.

Clipping removes 3 bases from V and 7 bases from J, with 10 as the unmatched junction base count. The CDR3 contains 15 residues, cysteine and phenylalanine counted. Only CDR3 DNA is held: 45 bases, read in frame from base 1. CDR1 and CDR2 are read off the germline V gene (reference sequence) as DFQATT and SNEGSKA. In light of the paper, this sample's time point label describes: sample taken at primary tumor resection. The donors were 65 to 90 patients from the lung TRACERx cohort who had early-stage, untreated non-small cell lung cancer. TCR sequencing used whole RNA extracted from tumor and nontumor lung tissue, or from cryopreserved PBMC samples, without cell sorting. Patients were selected for TCR sequencing only if sufficient RNA was available from at least two tumor regions. Before being selected, tumor and adjacent nontumor lung specimens were reviewed by a lung pathologist.

The rearrangement joined TRBV20-1 to TRBJ2-2; the junction holds 8 bases that match TRBD2. This receptor was taken from a male donor with early-stage non-small cell lung cancer. Material: lung tumor tissue, obtained at surgery. The encoded CDR3 is CSASDSGTRSGELFF. DNA sequence: TGCAGTGCTAGCGACTCCGGGACTAGGAGCGGGGAGCTGTTTTTT.